Sequencing of this T cell receptor beta chain was carried out in a study of cytomegalovirus exposure and HLA in healthy donors. Study at large: Membership in the Caucasian-associated ancestry cluster was found for around four fifths of roughly 400 genotyped donors.

The study ran its PCR with 60 Vbeta and 13 Jbeta primers. Some clones are missing from TCRdb's copy, which holds only in-frame ones; the method was immunoSEQ multiplex PCR. This table has more than 55,000 clones, about 80% appearing once. There are 15 residues in the CDR3. Germline V lookup: CDR1 SEHNR, CDR2 FQNEAQ (reference sequence). V lost 5 bases, J lost 11 bases, and 15 bases stayed unmatched. Input material: PBMCs. The V gene is TRBV7-9, the J gene TRBJ2-1, with 7 bases identical to TRBD1. The receptor was isolated from a woman aged 40 to 50 in good health and CMV-seronegative. CDR3 nucleotide sequence: TGTGCCAGCAGCCTGTCGGCAGGGGGACACGTCCAGCAGTTCTTC. Its protein product is CASSLSAGGHVQQFF.